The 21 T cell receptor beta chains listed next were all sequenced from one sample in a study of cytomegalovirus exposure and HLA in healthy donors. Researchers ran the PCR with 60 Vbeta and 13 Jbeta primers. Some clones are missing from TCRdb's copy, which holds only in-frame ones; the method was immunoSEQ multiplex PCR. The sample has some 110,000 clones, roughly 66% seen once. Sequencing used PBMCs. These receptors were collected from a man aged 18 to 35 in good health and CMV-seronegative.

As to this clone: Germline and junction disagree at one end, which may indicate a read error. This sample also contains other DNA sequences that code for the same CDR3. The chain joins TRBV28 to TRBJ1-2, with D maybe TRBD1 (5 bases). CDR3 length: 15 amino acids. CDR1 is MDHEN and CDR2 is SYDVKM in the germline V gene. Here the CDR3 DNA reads TGTGCCAGCAGTCCCTTCGCGGGGGATAACTACGGCTACACCTTC. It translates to CASSPFAGDNYGYTF.

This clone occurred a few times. The CDR3 here is CASSFNGGSHPEKLFF. Here the CDR3 DNA reads TGTGCCAGCAGCTTCAACGGCGGCAGCCACCCCGAAAAACTGTTTTTT. The V gene is TRBV7-9, the J gene TRBJ1-4; D unresolved. CDR3 length equals 16 residues. V was clipped by 3 bases and J by 8 bases, with 19 bases between them. Germline lookup yields CDR1 SEHNR and CDR2 FQNEAQ (reference sequence).

CDR3 region: CASSKTGTGIVGELFF. The DNA for the CDR3 is TGTGCCAGCTCAAAAACCGGGACAGGGATTGTCGGGGAGCTGTTTTTT. The chain is built from TRBV18 and TRBJ2-2, with 9 bases aligning to TRBD1. V shed 5 bases, J shed 7 bases, and the junction held 11 bases outside the gene matches. The CDR3 length is 16 residues. Germline CDR1 is KGHSH and CDR2 is LQKENI. Variable domain in full (rest from reference TRBV18 and TRBJ2-2): NAGVMQNPRHLVRRRGQEARLRCSPMKGHSHVYWYRQLPEEGLKFMVYLQKENIIDESGMPKERFSAEFPKEGPSILRIQQVVRGDSAAYFCASSKTGTGIVGELFFGEGSRLTVL.

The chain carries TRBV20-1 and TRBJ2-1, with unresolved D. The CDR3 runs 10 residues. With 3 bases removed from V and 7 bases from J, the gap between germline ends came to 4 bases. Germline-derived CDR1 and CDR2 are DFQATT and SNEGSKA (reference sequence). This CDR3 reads CSASKNEQFF. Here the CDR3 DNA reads TGCAGTGCTAGTAAAAATGAGCAGTTCTTC.

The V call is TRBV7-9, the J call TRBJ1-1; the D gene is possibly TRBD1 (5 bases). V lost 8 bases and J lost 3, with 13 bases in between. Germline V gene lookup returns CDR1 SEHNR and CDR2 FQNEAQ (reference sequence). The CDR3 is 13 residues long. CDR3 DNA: TGTGCCAGCGGACTAACAGGTTACACTGAAGCTTTCTTT. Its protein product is CASGLTGYTEAFF.

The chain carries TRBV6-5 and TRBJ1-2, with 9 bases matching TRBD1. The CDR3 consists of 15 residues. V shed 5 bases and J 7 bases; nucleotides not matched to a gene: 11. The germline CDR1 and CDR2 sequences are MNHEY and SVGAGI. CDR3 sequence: CASSHRALTGGGYTF. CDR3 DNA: TGTGCCAGCAGTCACCGGGCTTTGACAGGGGGTGGCTACACCTTC.

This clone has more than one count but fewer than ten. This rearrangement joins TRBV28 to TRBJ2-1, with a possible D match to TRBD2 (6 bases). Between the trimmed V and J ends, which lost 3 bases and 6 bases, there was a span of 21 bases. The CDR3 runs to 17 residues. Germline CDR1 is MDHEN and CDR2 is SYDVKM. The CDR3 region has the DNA TGTGCCAGCAGTTTTGGGTTGGGGGGACCAACGAGCAATGAGCAGTTCTTC. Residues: CASSFGLGGPTSNEQFF. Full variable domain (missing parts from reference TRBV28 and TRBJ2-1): DVKVTQSSRYLVKRTGEKVFLECVQDMDHENMFWYRQDPGLGLRLIYFSYDVKMKEKGDIPEGYSVSREKKERFSLILESASTNQTSMYLCASSFGLGGPTSNEQFFGPGTRLTVL.

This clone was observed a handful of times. In nucleotides, the CDR3 is TGTGCCTGGGGGACAGAGGTGGGCCAGCCCCAGCATTTT. Translation gives CAWGTEVGQPQHF. This chain links TRBV30 with TRBJ1-5; TRBD1 matches 7 bases. Germline CDR1 is GTSNPN and CDR2 is SVGIG (reference sequence). V lost 5 bases and J lost 7; bases outside the gene matches: 8. CDR3 length equals 13 residues.

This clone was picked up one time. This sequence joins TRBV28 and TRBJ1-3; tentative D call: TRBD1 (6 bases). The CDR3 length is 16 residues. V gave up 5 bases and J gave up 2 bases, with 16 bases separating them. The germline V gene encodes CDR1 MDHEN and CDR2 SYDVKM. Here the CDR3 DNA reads TGTGCCAGCAGTACAACACAACAGGGAGCTGGAAACACCATATATTTT. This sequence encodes CASSTTQQGAGNTIYF.

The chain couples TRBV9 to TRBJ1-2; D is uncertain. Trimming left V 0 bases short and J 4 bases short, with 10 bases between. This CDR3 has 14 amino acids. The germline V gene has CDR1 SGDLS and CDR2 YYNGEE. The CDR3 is CASSVAGWSYGYTF. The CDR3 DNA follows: TGTGCCAGCAGCGTAGCGGGATGGAGCTATGGCTACACCTTC.

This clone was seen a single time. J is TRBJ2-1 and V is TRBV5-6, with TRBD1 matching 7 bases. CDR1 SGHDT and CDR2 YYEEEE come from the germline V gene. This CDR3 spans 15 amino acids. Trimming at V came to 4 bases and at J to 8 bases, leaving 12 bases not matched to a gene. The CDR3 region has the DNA TGTGCCAGCAGCCAGGGGGACAAGAGACCCGATGAGCAGTTCTTC. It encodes CASSQGDKRPDEQFF.

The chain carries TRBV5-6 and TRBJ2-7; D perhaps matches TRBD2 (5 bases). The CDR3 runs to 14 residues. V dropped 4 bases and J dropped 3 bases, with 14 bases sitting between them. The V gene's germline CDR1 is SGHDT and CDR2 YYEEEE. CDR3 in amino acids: CASSARGAVYEQYF. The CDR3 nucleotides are TGTGCCAGCAGCGCCAGAGGAGCGGTCTACGAGCAGTACTTC.

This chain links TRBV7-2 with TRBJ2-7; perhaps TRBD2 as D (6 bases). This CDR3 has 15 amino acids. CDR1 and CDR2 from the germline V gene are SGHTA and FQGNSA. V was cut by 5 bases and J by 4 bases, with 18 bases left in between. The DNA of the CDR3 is TGTGCCAGCAGCCGTGTACGGAGGGGCTTGTACGAGCAGTACTTC. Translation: CASSRVRRGLYEQYF.

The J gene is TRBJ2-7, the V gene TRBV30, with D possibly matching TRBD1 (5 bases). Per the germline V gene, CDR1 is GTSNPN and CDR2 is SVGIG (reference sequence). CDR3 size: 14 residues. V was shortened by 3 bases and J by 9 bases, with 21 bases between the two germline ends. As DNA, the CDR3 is TGTGCCTGGAGCTCCCCAGGACCCAGGGCGAGGCAGTACTTC. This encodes CAWSSPGPRARQYF.

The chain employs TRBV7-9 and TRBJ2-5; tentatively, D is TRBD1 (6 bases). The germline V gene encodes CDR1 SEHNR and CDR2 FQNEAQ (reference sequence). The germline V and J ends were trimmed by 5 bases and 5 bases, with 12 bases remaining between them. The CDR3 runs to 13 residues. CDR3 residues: CASSPYRVETQYF. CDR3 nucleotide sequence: TGTGCCAGCAGCCCCTACAGGGTTGAGACCCAGTACTTC. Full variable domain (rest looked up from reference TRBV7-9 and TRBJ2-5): DTGVSQNPRHKITKRGQNVTFRCDPISEHNRLYWYRQTLGQGPEFLTYFQNEAQLEKSRLLSDRFSAERPKGSFSTLEIQRTEQGDSAMYLCASSPYRVETQYFGPGTRLLVL.

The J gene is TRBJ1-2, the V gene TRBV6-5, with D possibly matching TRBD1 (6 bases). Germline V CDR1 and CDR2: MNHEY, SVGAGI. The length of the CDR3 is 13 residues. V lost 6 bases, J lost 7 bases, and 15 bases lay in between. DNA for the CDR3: TGTGCCAGCAGCCCCGGGACACAAATTGGCTACACCTTC. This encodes CASSPGTQIGYTF.

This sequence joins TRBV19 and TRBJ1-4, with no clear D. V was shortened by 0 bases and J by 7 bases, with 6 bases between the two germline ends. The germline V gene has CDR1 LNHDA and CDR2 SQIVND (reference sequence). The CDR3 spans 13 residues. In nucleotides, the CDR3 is TGTGCCAGTAGTATAGACAGAAGTGAAAAACTGTTTTTT. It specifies CASSIDRSEKLFF.

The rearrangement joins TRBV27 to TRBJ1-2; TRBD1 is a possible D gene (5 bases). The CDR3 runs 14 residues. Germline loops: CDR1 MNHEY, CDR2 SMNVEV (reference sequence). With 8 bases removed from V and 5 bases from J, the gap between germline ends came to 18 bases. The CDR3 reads CASGPPGQGYGYTF. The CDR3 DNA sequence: TGTGCCAGCGGCCCCCCCGGGCAGGGATATGGCTACACCTTC.

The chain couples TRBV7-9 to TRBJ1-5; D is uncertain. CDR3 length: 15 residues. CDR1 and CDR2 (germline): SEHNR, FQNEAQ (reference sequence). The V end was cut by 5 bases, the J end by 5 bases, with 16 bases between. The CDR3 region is CASSHAEEDDQPQHF. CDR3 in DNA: TGTGCCAGCAGCCACGCGGAGGAGGATGATCAGCCCCAGCATTTT.

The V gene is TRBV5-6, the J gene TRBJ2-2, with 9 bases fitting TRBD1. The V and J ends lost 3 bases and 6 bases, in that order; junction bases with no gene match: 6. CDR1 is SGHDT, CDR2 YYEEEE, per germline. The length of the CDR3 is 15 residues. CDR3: CASSWGQGDPGELFF. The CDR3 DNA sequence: TGTGCCAGCAGCTGGGGACAGGGTGACCCCGGGGAGCTGTTTTTT.

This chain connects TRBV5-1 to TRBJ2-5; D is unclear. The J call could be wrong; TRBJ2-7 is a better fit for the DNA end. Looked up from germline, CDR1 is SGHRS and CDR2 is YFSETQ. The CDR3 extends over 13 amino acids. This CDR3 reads CASSLGAHYEQYF. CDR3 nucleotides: TGCGCCAGCAGCTTGGGTGCACACTACGAGCAGTACTTC.